This T cell receptor beta chain was captured in a study of T cell clones after liver transplantation. This CDR3 spans 16 amino acids. The germline CDR1 and CDR2 sequences are LGHNA and YSLEER. With 1 base clipped from V and 3 bases from J, the junction kept 7 bases outside the gene matches. Measured with immunoSEQ multiplex PCR; TCRdb has only the in-frame clones, and not every one. The sample lists roughly 15,000 clones, about nine tenths occurring once. Sample: CD8+ T cells from blood, taken before liver transplant. The genes are TRBV4-3 and TRBJ2-7; 9 bases align to TRBD1. The TCR originated in a human donor who received a liver transplant. The CDR3 DNA follows: TGCGCCAGCAGCCAAGGGTACGGGACAGGGAACTACGAGCAGTACTTC. It translates to CASSQGYGTGNYEQYF.